The following is a T cell receptor beta chain sequence with its context. The target antigen is unknown. These data belong to a study of T cell responses to AZD1222 COVID-19 vaccine. Findings and caveats of the study: Donors skewed white British and female; clonal diversity was possibly underestimated. Spike-specific TCR breadth and depth rose after two AZD1222 doses.

J was trimmed by 1 base and V by 5 bases; bases with no gene match: 4. This CDR3 comprises 13 residues. Germline V gives CDR1 GTSNPN, CDR2 SVGIG (reference sequence). Libraries were prepared by immunoSEQ multiplex PCR; TCRdb keeps only in-frame clonotypes and omits some of them. Of over 150,000 clones in the sample, 88% were seen once. The sequence was obtained from an adult who received the AZD1222 COVID-19 vaccine. Sample: peripheral blood, taken 28 days after the second AZD1222 dose. This chain connects TRBV30 to TRBJ1-1; TRBD1 matches 7 bases. CDR3 bases: TGTGCCTGGGGAAGACAGGGGAACACTGAAGCTTTCTTT. Its protein is CAWGRQGNTEAFF.